This T cell receptor (beta chain) came from a study of OX40 agonist ivuxolimab in advanced cancers. The method was immunoSEQ multiplex PCR; TCRdb's version includes in-frame clones alone and lacks a portion of them. The data show about 83,000 clones, with roughly nine tenths seen just once and more than 7% held by the top ten. The CDR3 extends over 14 amino acids. The germline V gene encodes CDR1 LNHDA and CDR2 SQIVND (reference sequence). Trimming took 6 bases from V and 1 from J, leaving 10 bases between them. This chain links TRBV19 with TRBJ1-5, with unresolved D. The receptor was isolated from an adult with an advanced solid tumor such as melanoma, head and neck, liver or kidney cancer. Material: CD4+ or CD8+ T cells sorted from blood, obtained in a trial of the OX40 agonist ivuxolimab. The chain's CDR3 is CASSLDSSNQPQHF. The CDR3 DNA reads TGTGCCAGTAGCTTGGACTCCAGCAATCAGCCCCAGCATTTT.